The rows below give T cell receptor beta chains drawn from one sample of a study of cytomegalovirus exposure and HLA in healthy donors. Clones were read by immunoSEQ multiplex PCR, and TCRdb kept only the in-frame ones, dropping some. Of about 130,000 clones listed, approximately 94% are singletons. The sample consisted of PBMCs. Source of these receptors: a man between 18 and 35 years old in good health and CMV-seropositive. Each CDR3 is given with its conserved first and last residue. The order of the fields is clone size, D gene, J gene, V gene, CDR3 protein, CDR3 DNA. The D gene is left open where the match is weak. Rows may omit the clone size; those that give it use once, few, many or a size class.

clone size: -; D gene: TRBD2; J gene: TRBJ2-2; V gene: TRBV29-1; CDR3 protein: CSVEGTRYTGELFF; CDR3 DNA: TGCAGCGTTGAAGGGACTAGGTACACCGGGGAGCTGTTTTTT
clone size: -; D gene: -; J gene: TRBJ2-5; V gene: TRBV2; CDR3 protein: CATSVGHGQQETQYF; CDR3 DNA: TGTGCCACCAGCGTCGGGCACGGACAGCAAGAGACCCAGTACTTC
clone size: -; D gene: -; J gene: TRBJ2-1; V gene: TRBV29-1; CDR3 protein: CSVVDMGHYNEQFF; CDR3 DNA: TGCAGCGTTGTAGATATGGGGCACTACAATGAGCAGTTCTTC
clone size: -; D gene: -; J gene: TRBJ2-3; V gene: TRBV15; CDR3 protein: CATSRDLPGSTDTQYF; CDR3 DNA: TGTGCCACCAGCAGAGATTTGCCGGGTAGCACAGATACGCAGTATTTT
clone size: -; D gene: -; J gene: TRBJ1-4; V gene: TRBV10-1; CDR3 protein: CARRDSANEKLFF; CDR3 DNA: TGCGCCCGAAGGGACTCTGCAAATGAAAAACTGTTTTTT
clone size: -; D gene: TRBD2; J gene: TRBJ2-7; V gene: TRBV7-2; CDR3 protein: CASRLRLAGDYEQYF; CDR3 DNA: TGTGCCAGCAGACTTAGACTAGCGGGAGATTACGAGCAGTACTTC
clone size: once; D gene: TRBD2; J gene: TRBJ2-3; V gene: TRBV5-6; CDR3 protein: CASSLGPGTSGRSTDTQYF; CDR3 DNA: TGTGCCAGCAGCTTGGGGCCCGGGACTAGCGGGAGAAGCACAGATACGCAGTATTTT
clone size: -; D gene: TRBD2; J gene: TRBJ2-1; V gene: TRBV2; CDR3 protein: CASRDSWLAGTYNEQFF; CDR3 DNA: TGTGCCAGCAGGGACAGTTGGCTAGCGGGAACCTACAATGAGCAGTTCTTC
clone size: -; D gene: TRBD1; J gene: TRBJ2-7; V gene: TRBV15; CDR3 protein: CATSRDFTGGFREQYF; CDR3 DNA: TGTGCCACCAGCAGAGATTTCACAGGGGGTTTCCGCGAGCAGTACTTC
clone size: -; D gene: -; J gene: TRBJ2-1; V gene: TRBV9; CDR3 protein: CASSHGQGRSNEQFF; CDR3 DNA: TGTGCCAGCAGCCACGGACAAGGCCGATCTAATGAGCAGTTCTTC